A few counts support the clone carrying this TCR beta chain. Its antigen is not known. This entry is derived from a study of cytomegalovirus exposure and HLA in healthy donors. Study-level results: Specific recognition of CMV antigens was confirmed in vitro for a few chains (all CMV-associated).

The PCR was carried out with 60 Vbeta primers and 13 Jbeta primers. This table comes from immunoSEQ multiplex PCR, and its TCRdb copy is limited to in-frame clones, with some not included. The repertoire holds 100,000 to 150,000 clones, with approximately 75% as singletons. CDR1 is MRHNA, CDR2 SNTAGT, per germline. This CDR3 is 14 amino acids long. V lost 2 bases to trimming and J lost 0 bases, with 6 bases between them. V and J are TRBV6-4 and TRBJ2-3; the D gene is possibly TRBD2 (6 bases). This TCR was recovered from a man under 40 in good health and CMV-seronegative. The sequenced material came from PBMCs. CDR3 DNA: TGTGCCAGCAGTGACGGGACTAGCACAGATACGCAGTATTTT. Residues: CASSDGTSTDTQYF.